Here is one TCR beta chain with its context. These data come from a study of cytomegalovirus exposure and HLA in healthy donors. Generated by immunoSEQ multiplex PCR, the TCRdb table keeps only in-frame clones and is missing some. The table shows about 160,000 clones, with roughly nine tenths occurring only once. CDR1 and CDR2 (germline): LGHNA, YSLEER. There are 15 residues in the CDR3. V shed 4 bases and J shed 3 bases, with 13 bases lying between them. The source is a woman between 18 and 29 years old in good health and CMV-seropositive. The chain links TRBV4-3 to TRBJ2-1, with D tentatively TRBD2 (5 bases). The sequenced sample was PBMCs. CDR3 loop: CASSLSANYYNEQFF. DNA for the CDR3: TGCGCCAGCAGCCTTAGCGCGAACTACTACAATGAGCAGTTCTTC.